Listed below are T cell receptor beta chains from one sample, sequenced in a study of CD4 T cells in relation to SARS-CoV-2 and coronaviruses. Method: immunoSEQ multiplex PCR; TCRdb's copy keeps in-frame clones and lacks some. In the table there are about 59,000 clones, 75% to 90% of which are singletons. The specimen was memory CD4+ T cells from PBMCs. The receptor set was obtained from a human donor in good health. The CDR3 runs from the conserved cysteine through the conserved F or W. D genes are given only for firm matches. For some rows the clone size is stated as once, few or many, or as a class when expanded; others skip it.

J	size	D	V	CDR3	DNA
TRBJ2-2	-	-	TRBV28	CATPRGTTNTGELFF	TGTGCCACTCCACGCGGGACAACGAACACCGGGGAGCTGTTTTTT
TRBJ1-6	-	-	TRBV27	CASSAQISNSPLHF	TGTGCCAGCAGCGCACAGATCTCCAATTCACCCCTCCACTTT
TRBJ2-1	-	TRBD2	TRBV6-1	CASSGLAGGSYNEQFF	TGTGCCAGCAGTGGACTAGCGGGAGGGTCCTACAATGAGCAGTTCTTC
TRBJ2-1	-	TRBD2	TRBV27	CASSLYGTSGTYNEQFF	TGTGCCAGCAGTTTATATGGGACTAGCGGAACGTACAATGAGCAGTTCTTC
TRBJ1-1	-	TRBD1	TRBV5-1	CASSSTGRNTEAFF	TGCGCCAGCAGCTCGACAGGGAGGAACACTGAAGCTTTCTTT
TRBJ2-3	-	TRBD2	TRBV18	CASSPQLAGADTQYF	TGTGCCAGCTCACCACAACTAGCGGGAGCAGATACGCAGTATTTT
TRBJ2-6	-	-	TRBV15	CATSRGGVTGANVLTF	TGTGCCACCAGCAGAGGGGGGGTTACTGGGGCCAACGTCCTGACTTTC
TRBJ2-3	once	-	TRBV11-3	CASSLGGQESTDTQYF	TGTGCCAGCAGCTTAGGGGGCCAAGAGTCCACAGATACGCAGTATTTT
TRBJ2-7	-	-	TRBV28	CASSLTAVLSYEQYF	TGTGCCAGCAGTCTGACGGCAGTTCTCTCCTACGAGCAGTACTTC
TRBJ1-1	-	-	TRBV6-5	CASGVSVTEAFF	TGTGCCAGCGGCGTCTCGGTCACTGAAGCTTTCTTT
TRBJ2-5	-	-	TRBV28	CASSLGGGRPLRTPQYF	TGTGCCAGCAGTTTGGGGGGCGGGAGACCCCTTAGGACGCCCCAGTACTTC
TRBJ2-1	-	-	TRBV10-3	CAISKVSNEQFF	TGTGCCATCAGCAAGGTGTCCAATGAGCAGTTCTTC
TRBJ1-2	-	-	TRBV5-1	CASSLVGFGYGYTF	TGCGCCAGCAGCTTGGTAGGGTTTGGATATGGCTACACCTTC
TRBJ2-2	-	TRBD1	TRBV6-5	CASSGGQGTTGELFF	TGTGCCAGCAGCGGGGGACAGGGCACCACCGGGGAGCTGTTTTTT
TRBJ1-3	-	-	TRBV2	CASTEGRRSGNTIYF	TGTGCCAGCACCGAGGGACGGCGCTCTGGAAACACCATATATTTT
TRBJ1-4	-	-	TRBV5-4	CASSLGGQGGEKLFF	TGTGCCAGCAGCTTGGGAGGGCAGGGCGGTGAAAAACTGTTTTTT
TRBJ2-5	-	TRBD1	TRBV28	CASSFLGQGVETQYF	TGTGCCAGCAGTTTCTTGGGACAGGGGGTCGAGACCCAGTACTTC
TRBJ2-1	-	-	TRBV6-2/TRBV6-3	CASSYSSFQGRSYNEQFF	TGTGCCAGCAGTTACTCATCCTTTCAGGGGAGGTCCTACAATGAGCAGTTCTTC
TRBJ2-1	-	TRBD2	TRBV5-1	CASSSFLAGGNEQFF	TGCGCCAGCAGCTCCTTCCTAGCGGGGGGGAATGAGCAGTTCTTC
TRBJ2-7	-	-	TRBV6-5	CASTHLWLRKGEQYF	TGTGCCAGCACGCATTTGTGGCTGCGGAAGGGCGAGCAGTACTTC
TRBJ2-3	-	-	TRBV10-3	CAIRGGPHTDTQYF	TGTGCCATCAGAGGTGGGCCACACACAGATACGCAGTATTTT
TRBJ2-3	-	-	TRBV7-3	CASSLRGSGRRDTQYF	TGTGCCAGCAGCTTAAGAGGATCCGGGCGTCGAGATACGCAGTATTTT
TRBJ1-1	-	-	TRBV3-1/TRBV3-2	CASSQDRSEAFF	TGTGCCAGCAGCCAAGATAGATCCGAAGCTTTCTTT
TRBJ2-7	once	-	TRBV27	CASSFHQSYEQYF	TGTGCCAGCAGTTTTCACCAATCCTACGAGCAGTACTTC
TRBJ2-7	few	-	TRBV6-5	CAARRDSTSYEQYF	TGTGCCGCCCGACGGGACTCGACCTCCTACGAGCAGTACTTC
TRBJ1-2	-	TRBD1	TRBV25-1	CASSVTGGKGYTF	TGTGCCAGCAGCGTAACAGGGGGTAAGGGCTACACCTTC
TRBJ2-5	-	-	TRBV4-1	CASSQGPSRGGGQETQYF	TGCGCCAGCAGCCAAGGCCCCTCCCGGGGAGGAGGCCAAGAGACCCAGTACTTC
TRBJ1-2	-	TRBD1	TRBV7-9	CASSPRQTGGEGGYTF	TGTGCCAGCAGCCCCCGACAGACAGGGGGCGAGGGTGGCTACACCTTC
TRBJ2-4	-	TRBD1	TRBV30	CAWSVQGAGSGIQYF	TGTGCCTGGAGTGTACAGGGGGCGGGGAGTGGCATTCAGTACTTC
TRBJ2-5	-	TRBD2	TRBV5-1	CASSLAGLAGAAETQYF	TGCGCCAGCAGCTTGGCCGGACTAGCGGGAGCGGCAGAGACCCAGTACTTC
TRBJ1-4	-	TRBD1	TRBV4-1	CASRQGANEKLFF	TGCGCCAGCAGGCAGGGGGCGAATGAAAAACTGTTTTTT
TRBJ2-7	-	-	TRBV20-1	CSASPPYEQYF	TGCAGTGCTAGCCCTCCCTACGAGCAGTACTTC
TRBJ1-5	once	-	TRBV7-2	CASSIRGFGQPQHF	TGTGCCAGCAGCATCAGGGGTTTCGGTCAGCCCCAGCATTTT
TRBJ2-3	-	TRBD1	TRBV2	CASSEVSAGGADTQYF	TGTGCCAGCAGTGAAGTCTCGGCAGGGGGAGCAGATACGCAGTATTTT
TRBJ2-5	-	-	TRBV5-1	CASSQVQGPRETQYF	TGCGCCAGCAGCCAAGTGCAGGGGCCTCGAGAGACCCAGTACTTC
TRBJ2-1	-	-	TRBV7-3	CASSLVVAAEQFF	TGTGCCAGCAGCTTAGTAGTTGCCGCCGAGCAGTTCTTC
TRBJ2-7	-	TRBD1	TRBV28	CASSLNRGPYEQYF	TGTGCCAGCAGTTTAAACAGGGGGCCCTACGAGCAGTACTTC
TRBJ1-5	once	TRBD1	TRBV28	CASIQSGGGNQPQHF	TGTGCCAGCATCCAATCAGGGGGTGGAAATCAGCCCCAGCATTTT
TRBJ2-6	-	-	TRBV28	CATRGSFILAGANVLTF	TGTGCCACCCGTGGCAGTTTCATCCTAGCTGGGGCCAACGTCCTGACTTTC
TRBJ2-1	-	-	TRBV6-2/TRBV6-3	CASSRIQTEYNEQFF	TGTGCCAGCAGCCGTATACAAACAGAATACAATGAGCAGTTCTTC
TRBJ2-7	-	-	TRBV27	CASSSRAVSYEQYF	TGTGCCAGCAGTTCACGGGCCGTATCCTACGAGCAGTACTTC
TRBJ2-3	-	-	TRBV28	CASFSEGTDTQYF	TGTGCCAGCTTTTCCGAGGGCACAGATACGCAGTATTTT
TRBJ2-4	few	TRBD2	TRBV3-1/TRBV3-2	CASSQRGLAVPTLENIQYF	TGTGCCAGCAGCCAAAGAGGACTAGCGGTCCCGACGCTCGAAAACATTCAGTACTTC
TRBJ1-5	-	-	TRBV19	CASSMVGDLQPQHF	TGTGCCAGTAGTATGGTAGGGGATCTTCAGCCCCAGCATTTT
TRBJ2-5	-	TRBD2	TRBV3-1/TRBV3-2	CASSLRTSGGPETQYF	TGTGCCAGCAGCCTCCGGACTAGCGGGGGACCGGAGACCCAGTACTTC
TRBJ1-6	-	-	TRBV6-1	CASSEFKGRGNSPLHF	TGTGCCAGCAGTGAATTTAAGGGACGGGGCAATTCACCCCTCCACTTT